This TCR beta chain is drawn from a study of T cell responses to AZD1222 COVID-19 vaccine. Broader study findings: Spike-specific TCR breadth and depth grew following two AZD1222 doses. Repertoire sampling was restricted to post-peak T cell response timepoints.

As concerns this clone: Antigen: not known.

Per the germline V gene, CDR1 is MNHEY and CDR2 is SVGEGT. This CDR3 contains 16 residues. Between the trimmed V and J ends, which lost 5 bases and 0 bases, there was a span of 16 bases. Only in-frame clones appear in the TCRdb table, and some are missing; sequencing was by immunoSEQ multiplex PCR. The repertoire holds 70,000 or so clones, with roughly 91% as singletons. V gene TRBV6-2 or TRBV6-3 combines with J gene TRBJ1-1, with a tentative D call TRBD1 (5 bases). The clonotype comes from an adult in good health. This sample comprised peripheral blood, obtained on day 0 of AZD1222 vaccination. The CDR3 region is CASSNGGSGMNTEAFF. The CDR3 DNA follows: TGTGCCAGCAGTAACGGGGGGTCAGGTATGAACACTGAAGCTTTCTTT.